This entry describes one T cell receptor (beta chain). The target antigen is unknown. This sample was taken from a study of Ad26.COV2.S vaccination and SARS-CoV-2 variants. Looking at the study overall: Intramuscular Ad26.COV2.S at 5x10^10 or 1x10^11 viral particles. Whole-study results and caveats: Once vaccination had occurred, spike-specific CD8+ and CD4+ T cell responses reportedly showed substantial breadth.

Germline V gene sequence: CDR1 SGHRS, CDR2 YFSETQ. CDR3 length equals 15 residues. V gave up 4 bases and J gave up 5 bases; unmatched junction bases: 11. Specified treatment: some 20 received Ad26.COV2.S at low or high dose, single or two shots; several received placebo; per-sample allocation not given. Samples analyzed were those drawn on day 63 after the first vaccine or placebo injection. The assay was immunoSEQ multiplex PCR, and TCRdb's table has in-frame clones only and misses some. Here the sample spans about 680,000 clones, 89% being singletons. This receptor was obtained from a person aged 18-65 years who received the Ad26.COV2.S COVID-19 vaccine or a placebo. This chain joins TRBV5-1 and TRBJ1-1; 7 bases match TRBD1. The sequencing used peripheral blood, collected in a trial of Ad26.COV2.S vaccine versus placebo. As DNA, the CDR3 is TGCGCCAGCAGCCCGCAACTGACAGGGATAACTGAAGCTTTCTTT. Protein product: CASSPQLTGITEAFF.